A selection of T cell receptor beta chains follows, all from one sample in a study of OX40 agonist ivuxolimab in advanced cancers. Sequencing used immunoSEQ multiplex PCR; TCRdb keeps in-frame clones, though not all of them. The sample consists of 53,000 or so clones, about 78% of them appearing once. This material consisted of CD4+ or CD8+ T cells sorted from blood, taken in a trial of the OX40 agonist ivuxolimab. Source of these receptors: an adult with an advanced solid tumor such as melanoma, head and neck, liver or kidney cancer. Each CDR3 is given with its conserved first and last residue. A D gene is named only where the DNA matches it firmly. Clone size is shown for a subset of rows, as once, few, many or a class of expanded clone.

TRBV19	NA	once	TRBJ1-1	CASSIVGNGNTEAFF	TGTGCCAGTAGTATAGTTGGGAACGGGAACACTGAAGCTTTCTTT
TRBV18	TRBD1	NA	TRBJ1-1	CASSLRQGEAFF	TGTGCCAGCTCACTACGACAGGGTGAAGCTTTCTTT
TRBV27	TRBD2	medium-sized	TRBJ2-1	CASRTSGRTRNEQFF	TGTGCCAGCAGGACTAGCGGGAGAACACGCAATGAGCAGTTCTTC
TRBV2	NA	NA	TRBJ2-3	CASSETGSPDTQYF	TGTGCCAGCAGTGAAACCGGGAGTCCAGATACGCAGTATTTT
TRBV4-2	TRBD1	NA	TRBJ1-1	CASSQAGTGGLNTEAFF	TGTGCCAGCAGCCAAGCGGGCACAGGGGGCCTGAACACTGAAGCTTTCTTT
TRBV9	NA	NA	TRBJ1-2	CASSVDPQPGTLTRGYGYTF	TGTGCCAGCAGCGTAGATCCCCAGCCAGGAACATTGACCCGGGGATATGGCTACACCTTC
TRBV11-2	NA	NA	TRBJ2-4	CASSTIQGRRAKNIQYF	TGTGCCAGCAGCACAATACAGGGAAGGAGAGCCAAAAACATTCAGTACTTC
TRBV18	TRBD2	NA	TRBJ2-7	CASSPALAGVEQYF	TGTGCCAGCTCACCAGCTCTAGCGGGAGTGGAGCAGTACTTC
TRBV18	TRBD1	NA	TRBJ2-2	CASSPLEGGELFF	TGTGCCAGCTCACCGCTTGAAGGGGGCGAGCTGTTTTTT
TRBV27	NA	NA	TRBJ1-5	CASSLSGFNQPQHF	TGTGCCAGCAGTTTATCGGGTTTTAATCAGCCCCAGCATTTT
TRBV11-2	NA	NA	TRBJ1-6	CASSSQVTYNSPLHF	TGTGCCAGCAGCTCACAGGTTACCTATAATTCACCCCTCCACTTT
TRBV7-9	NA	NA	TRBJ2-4	CASSPRDGLAIQYF	TGTGCCAGCAGCCCTCGGGACGGACTCGCGATTCAGTACTTC
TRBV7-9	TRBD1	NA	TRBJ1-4	CASSDGQGRGEKLFF	TGTGCCAGCAGCGATGGACAGGGAAGGGGTGAAAAACTGTTTTTT
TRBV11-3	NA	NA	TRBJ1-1	CASSPGNAGAEAFF	TGTGCCAGCAGCCCAGGGAACGCAGGGGCTGAAGCTTTCTTT
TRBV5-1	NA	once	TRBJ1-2	CASSLGQDNYGYTF	TGCGCCAGCAGCTTGGGACAGGACAACTATGGCTACACCTTC
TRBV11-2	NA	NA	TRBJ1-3	CASSSRTRGIKGNTIYF	TGTGCCAGCAGCTCGCGGACCAGGGGAATTAAAGGAAACACCATATATTTT
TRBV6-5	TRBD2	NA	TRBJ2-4	CASNATSGSKNIQYF	TGTGCCAGCAACGCGACTAGCGGATCCAAAAACATTCAGTACTTC
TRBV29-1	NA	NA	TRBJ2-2	CSVRSNTGELFF	TGCAGCGTTAGGTCGAACACCGGGGAGCTGTTTTTT
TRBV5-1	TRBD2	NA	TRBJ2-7	CASSLDGTSGREQYF	TGCGCCAGCAGCTTGGACGGGACTAGCGGGCGGGAGCAGTACTTC
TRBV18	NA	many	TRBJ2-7	CASSPPPGSYEQYF	TGTGCCAGCTCACCACCCCCAGGGTCTTACGAGCAGTACTTC
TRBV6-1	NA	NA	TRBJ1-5	CASSRDRYQPQHF	TGTGCCAGCAGTCGGGACCGATATCAGCCCCAGCATTTT
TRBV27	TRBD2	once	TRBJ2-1	CASSPGAGGYEQFF	TGTGCCAGCAGTCCGGGGGCGGGAGGTTATGAGCAGTTCTTC
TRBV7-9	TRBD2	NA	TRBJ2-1	CASSSLAVNEQFF	TGTGCCAGCAGCTCTCTAGCGGTCAATGAGCAGTTCTTC
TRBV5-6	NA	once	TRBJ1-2	CASSVIPPYGYTF	TGTGCCAGCAGTGTTATCCCTCCCTATGGCTACACCTTC
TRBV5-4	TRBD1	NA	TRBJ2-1	CASSPDRTGLRYYNEQFF	TGTGCCAGCAGCCCCGACCGGACAGGGTTAAGGTACTACAATGAGCAGTTCTTC
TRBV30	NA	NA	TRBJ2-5	CAWNRRRQETQYF	TGTGCCTGGAATCGCAGGCGGCAAGAGACCCAGTACTTC
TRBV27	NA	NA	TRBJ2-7	CASSRGVPPYEQYF	TGTGCCAGCAGTAGGGGAGTCCCGCCCTACGAGCAGTACTTC
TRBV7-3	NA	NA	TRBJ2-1	CASSLGGSLNEQFF	TGTGCCAGCAGCTTAGGTGGGAGTCTCAATGAGCAGTTCTTC
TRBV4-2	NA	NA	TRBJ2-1	CASSQGLQTPFF	TGTGCCAGCAGCCAAGGACTCCAGACCCCGTTCTTC
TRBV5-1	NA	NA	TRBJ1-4	CASSPTGTMNEKLFF	TGCGCCAGCAGCCCCACCGGGACAATGAATGAAAAACTGTTTTTT
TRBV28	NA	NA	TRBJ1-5	CASSLAGNSNQPQHF	TGTGCCAGCAGTTTAGCGGGGAATAGCAATCAGCCCCAGCATTTT
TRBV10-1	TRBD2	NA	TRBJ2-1	CASQSSGNLNEQFF	TGCGCCAGCCAATCTAGCGGGAACTTAAATGAGCAGTTCTTC
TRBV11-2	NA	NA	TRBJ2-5	CASSLYIGETQYF	TGTGCCAGCAGCTTATATATAGGGGAGACCCAGTACTTC
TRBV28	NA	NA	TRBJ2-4	CASSPMGLAKNIQYF	TGTGCCAGCAGCCCGATGGGGCTAGCCAAAAACATTCAGTACTTC
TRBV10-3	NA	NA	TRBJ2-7	CAAGPITYEQYF	TGTGCCGCGGGCCCGATAACCTACGAGCAGTACTTC
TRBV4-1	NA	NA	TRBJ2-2	CASSQDPQGANTGELFF	TGCGCCAGCAGCCAAGATCCCCAGGGTGCGAACACCGGGGAGCTGTTTTTT
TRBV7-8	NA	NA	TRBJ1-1	CASSQGRGGTEAFF	TGTGCCAGCAGCCAGGGGCGTGGAGGCACTGAAGCTTTCTTT
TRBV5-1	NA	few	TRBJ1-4	CASSLPTGAGEKLFF	TGCGCCAGCAGCTTGCCCACCGGGGCAGGTGAAAAACTGTTTTTT
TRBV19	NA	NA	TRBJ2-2	CASSKRQMGAGELFF	TGTGCCAGTAGTAAAAGACAGATGGGCGCCGGGGAGCTGTTTTTT
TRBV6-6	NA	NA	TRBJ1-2	CASSPRRDKQGYTF	TGTGCCAGCAGTCCTAGAAGGGACAAACAAGGCTACACCTTC
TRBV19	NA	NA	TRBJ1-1	CASSNGASNTEAFF	TGTGCCAGTAGTAATGGGGCATCGAACACTGAAGCTTTCTTT
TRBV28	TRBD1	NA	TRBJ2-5	CASSWRDRDQETQYF	TGTGCCAGTAGTTGGCGGGACAGGGACCAAGAGACCCAGTACTTC
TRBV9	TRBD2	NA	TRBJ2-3	CASSGGTSLTDTQYF	TGTGCCAGCAGCGGGGGGACTAGCCTTACAGATACGCAGTATTTT
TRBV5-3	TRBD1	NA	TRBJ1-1	CARSSAGTAYLVGGSTEAFF	TGTGCCAGAAGCAGCGCTGGGACAGCGTACCTTGTGGGAGGGTCCACTGAAGCTTTCTTT
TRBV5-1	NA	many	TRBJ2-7	CASSLIGSSYEQYF	TGCGCCAGCAGCTTGATTGGGTCCTCCTACGAGCAGTACTTC
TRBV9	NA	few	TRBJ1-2	CASSVGGTGQNNYGYTF	TGTGCCAGCAGCGTAGGAGGAACAGGGCAAAATAACTATGGCTACACCTTC
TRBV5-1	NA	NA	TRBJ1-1	CASSGGQLLNTEAFF	TGCGCCAGCAGCGGAGGACAGCTACTGAACACTGAAGCTTTCTTT
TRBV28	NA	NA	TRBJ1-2	CASSVQRTNYGYTF	TGTGCCAGCAGTGTCCAACGGACTAACTATGGCTACACCTTC
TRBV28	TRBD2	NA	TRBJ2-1	CASSLRGPGLARNEQFF	TGTGCCAGCAGTTTAAGGGGACCGGGACTAGCGAGAAATGAGCAGTTCTTC
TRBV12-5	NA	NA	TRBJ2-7	CASGLESINEQYF	TGTGCTAGTGGTTTGGAATCTATAAACGAGCAGTACTTC
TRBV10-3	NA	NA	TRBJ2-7	CAIRQAGRYEQYF	TGTGCCATCCGTCAGGCGGGAAGGTACGAGCAGTACTTC
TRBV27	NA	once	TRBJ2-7	CASSPKSTFASYEQYF	TGTGCCAGCTCACCGAAGTCTACCTTCGCCTCCTACGAGCAGTACTTC
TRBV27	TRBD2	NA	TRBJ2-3	CASSALAGSDTQYF	TGTGCCAGCAGTGCTCTAGCGGGAAGCGATACGCAGTATTTT
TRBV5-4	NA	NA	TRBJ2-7	CASSSDVFYEQYF	TGTGCCAGCAGCTCTGACGTATTCTACGAGCAGTACTTC
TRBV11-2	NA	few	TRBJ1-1	CASSSDRVGTEAFF	TGTGCCAGCAGTTCGGACCGGGTGGGCACTGAAGCTTTCTTT